Reported below is one T cell receptor (beta chain). Its target is unknown. The data originate from a study of OX40 agonist ivuxolimab in advanced cancers. About the research overall: Dosing consisted of intravenous ivuxolimab at 0.01 to 10 mg/kg every 2 weeks.

Collection of blood occurred at baseline, at cycle 4 day 1, and at cycle 7 day 1. Study-level results: Antigen specificity remained undetermined for the expanded peripheral T cells. Partly responding patients at 0.1-3.0 mg/kg showed some of the smallest clonal expansion.

Generated by immunoSEQ multiplex PCR, the TCRdb table keeps only in-frame clones and is missing some. The table has 65,000 to 80,000 clones, 87% seen once. Germline V gene sequence: CDR1 SGHTA, CDR2 FQGNSA. CDR3 length equals 15 residues. The material sequenced was CD4+ or CD8+ T cells sorted from blood, taken in a trial of the OX40 agonist ivuxolimab. The source is an adult with an advanced solid tumor such as melanoma, head and neck, liver or kidney cancer. This chain connects TRBV7-2 to TRBJ2-5, with 12 bases fitting TRBD2. The assigned J gene may be wrong: the sequence end matches TRBJ2-7 better. The CDR3 bases are TGTGCCAGCAGCTCCTCGACTAGCGGGAGTTACGAGCAGTACTTC. It encodes CASSSSTSGSYEQYF.